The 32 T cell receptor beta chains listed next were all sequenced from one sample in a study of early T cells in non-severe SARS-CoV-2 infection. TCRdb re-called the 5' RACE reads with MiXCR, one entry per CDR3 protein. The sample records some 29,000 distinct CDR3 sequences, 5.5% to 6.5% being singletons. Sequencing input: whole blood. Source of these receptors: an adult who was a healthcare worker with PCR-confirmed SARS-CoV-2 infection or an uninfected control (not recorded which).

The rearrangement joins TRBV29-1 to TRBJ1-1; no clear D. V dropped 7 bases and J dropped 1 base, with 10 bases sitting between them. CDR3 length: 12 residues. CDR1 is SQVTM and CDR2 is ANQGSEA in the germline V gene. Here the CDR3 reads CSGRRQNTEAFF. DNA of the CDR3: TGCAGCGGAAGGCGGCAGAACACTGAAGCTTTCTTT. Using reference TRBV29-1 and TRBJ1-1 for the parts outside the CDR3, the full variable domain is SAVISQKPSRDICQRGTSLTIQCQVDSQVTMMFWYRQQPGQSLTLIATANQGSEATYESGFVIDKFPISRPNLTFSTLTVSNMSPEDSSIYLCSGRRQNTEAFFGQGTRLTVV.

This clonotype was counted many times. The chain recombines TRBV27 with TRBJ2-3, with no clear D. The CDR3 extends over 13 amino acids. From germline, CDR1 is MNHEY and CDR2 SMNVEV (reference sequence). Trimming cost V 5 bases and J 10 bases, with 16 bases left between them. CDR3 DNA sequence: TGTGCCAGCAGTCCTTCCCCCCCCGCCCCGCAGTATTTT. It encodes CASSPSPPAPQYF.

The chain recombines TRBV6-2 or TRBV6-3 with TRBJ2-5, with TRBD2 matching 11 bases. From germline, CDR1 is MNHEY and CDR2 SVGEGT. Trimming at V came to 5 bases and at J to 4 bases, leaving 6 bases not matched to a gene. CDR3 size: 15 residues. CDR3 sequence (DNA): TGTGCCAGCAGTACGACTAGCGGGGTAAGAGAGACCCAGTACTTC. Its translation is CASSTTSGVRETQYF.

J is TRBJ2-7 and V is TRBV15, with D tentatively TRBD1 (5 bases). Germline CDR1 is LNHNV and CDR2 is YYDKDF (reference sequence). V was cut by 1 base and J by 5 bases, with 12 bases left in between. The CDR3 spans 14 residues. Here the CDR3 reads CATSRGQGPDEQYF. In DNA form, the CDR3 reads TGTGCCACCAGCAGAGGGCAGGGCCCCGACGAGCAGTACTTC.

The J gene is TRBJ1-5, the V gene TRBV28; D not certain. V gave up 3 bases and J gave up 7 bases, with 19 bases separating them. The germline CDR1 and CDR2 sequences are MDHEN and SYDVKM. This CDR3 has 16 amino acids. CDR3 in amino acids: CASSFLGGQVEQPQHF. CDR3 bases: TGTGCCAGCAGTTTTCTAGGTGGGCAGGTCGAACAGCCCCAGCATTTT.

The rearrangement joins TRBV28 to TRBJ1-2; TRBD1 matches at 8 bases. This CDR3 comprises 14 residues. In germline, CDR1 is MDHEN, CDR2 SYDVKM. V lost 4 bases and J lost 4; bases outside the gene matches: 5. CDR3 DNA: TGTGCCAGCAGTTCAGGACAGGGCATCTATGGCTACACCTTC. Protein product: CASSSGQGIYGYTF.

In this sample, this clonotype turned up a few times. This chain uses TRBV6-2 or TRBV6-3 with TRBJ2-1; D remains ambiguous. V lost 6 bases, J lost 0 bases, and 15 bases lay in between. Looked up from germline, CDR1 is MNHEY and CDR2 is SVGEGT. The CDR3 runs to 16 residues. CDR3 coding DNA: TGTGCCAGCAGAACGAGTGGGCAGTCCTCCTACAATGAGCAGTTCTTC. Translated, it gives CASRTSGQSSYNEQFF.

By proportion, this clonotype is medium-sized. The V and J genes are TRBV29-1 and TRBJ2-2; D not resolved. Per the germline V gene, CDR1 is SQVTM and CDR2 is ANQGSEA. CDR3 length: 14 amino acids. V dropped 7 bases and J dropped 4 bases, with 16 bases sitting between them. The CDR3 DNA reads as TGCAGCGCCGTGTCGGTGGAGAGCACCGGGGAGCTGTTTTTT. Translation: CSAVSVESTGELFF.

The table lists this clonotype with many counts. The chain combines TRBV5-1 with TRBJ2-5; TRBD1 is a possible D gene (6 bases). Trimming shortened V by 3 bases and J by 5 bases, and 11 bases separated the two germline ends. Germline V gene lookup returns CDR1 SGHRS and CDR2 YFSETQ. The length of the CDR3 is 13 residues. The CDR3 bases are TGCGCCAGCAGCTGGGACATAGGGGAGACCCAGTACTTC. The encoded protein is CASSWDIGETQYF.

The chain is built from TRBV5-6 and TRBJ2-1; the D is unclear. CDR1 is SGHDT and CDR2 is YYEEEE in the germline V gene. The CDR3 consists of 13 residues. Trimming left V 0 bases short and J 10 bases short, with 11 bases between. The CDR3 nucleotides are TGTGCCAGCAGCTTGGACCGCAACCAAGAGCAGTTCTTC. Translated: CASSLDRNQEQFF. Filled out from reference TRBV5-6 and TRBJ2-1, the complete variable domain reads DAGVTQSPTHLIKTRGQQVTLRCSPKSGHDTVSWYQQALGQGPQFIFQYYEEEERQRGNFPDRFSGHQFPNYSSELNVNALLLGDSALYLCASSLDRNQEQFFGPGTRLTVL.

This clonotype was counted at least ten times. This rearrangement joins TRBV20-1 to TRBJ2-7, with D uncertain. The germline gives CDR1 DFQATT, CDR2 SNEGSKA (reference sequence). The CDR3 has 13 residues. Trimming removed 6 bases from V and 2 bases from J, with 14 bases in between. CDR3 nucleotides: TGCAGTGCCACGCCGGACGGTGCCTACGAGCAGTACTTC. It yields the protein CSATPDGAYEQYF.

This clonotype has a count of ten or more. In nucleotides, the CDR3 is TGTGCCAGCAGTTCCAGCGGGGGGGACGATACGCAGTATTTT. Translating gives CASSSSGGDDTQYF. The rearrangement joins TRBV12-3 or TRBV12-4 to TRBJ2-3, with 10 bases matching TRBD2. The junction had 4 bases not matched to a gene; V was cut back by 4 bases and J by 6 bases. The CDR3 has 14 amino acids.

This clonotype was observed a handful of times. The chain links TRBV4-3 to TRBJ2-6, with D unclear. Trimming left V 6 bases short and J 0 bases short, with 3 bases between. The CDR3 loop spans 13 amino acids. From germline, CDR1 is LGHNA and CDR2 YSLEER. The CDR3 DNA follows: TGCGCCAGCAGGTACTCTGGGGCCAACGTCCTGACTTTC. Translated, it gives CASRYSGANVLTF.

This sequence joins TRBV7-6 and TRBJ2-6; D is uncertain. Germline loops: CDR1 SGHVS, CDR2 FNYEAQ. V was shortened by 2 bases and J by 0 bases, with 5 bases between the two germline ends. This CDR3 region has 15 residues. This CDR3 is CASSLPGSGANVLTF. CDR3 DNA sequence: TGTGCCAGCAGCTTACCTGGCTCTGGGGCCAACGTCCTGACTTTC.

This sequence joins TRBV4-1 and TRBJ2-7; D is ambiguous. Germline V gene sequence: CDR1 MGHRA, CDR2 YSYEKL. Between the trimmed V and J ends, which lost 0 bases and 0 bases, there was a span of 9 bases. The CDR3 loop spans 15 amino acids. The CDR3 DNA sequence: TGCGCCAGCAGCCAAGAACCGCAGGACTCCTACGAGCAGTACTTC. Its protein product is CASSQEPQDSYEQYF.

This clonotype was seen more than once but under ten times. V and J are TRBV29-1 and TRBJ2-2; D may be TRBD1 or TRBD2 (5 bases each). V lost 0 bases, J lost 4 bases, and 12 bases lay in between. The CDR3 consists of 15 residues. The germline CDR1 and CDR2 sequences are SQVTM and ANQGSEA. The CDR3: CSVEDLEGPTGELFF. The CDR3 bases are TGCAGCGTTGAAGATCTTGAGGGACCCACCGGGGAGCTGTTTTTT.

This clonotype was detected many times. CDR3 sequence reads: CASRRDSLSYEQYF. For the CDR3, the DNA is TGTGCCAGCAGACGGGACAGTCTCTCCTACGAGCAGTACTTC. The chain is built from TRBV12-3 or TRBV12-4 and TRBJ2-7, with 7 bases fitting TRBD1. The CDR3 is 14 residues long. J gave up 0 bases and V 6 bases, and 5 bases lay outside the gene matches.

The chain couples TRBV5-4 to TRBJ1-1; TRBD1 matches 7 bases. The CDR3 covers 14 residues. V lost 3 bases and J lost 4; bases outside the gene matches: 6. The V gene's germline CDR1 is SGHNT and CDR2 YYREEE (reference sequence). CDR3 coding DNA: TGTGCCAGCAGCTATGTTCAGGGGGGCACTGAAGCTTTCTTT. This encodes CASSYVQGGTEAFF. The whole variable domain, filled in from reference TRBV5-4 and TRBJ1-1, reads ETGVTQSPTHLIKTRGQQVTLRCSSQSGHNTVSWYQQALGQGPQFIFQYYREEENGRGNFPPRFSGLQFPNYSSELNVNALELDDSALYLCASSYVQGGTEAFFGQGTRLTVV.

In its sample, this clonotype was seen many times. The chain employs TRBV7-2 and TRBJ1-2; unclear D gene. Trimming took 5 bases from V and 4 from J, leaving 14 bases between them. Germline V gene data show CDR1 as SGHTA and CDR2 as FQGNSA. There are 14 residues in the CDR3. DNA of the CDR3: TGTGCCAGCAGCCCATCCGGGCGGCCCTATGGCTACACCTTC. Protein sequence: CASSPSGRPYGYTF.

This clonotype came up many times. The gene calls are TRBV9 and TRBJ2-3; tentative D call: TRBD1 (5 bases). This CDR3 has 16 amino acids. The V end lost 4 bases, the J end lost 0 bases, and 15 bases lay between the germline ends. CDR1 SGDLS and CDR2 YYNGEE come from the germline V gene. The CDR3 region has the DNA TGTGCCAGCAGCCACGACAGCGCATTTAGCACAGATACGCAGTATTTT. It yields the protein CASSHDSAFSTDTQYF.

CDR3 sequence: CSARALPRPGGFSTDTQYF. The CDR3 DNA reads TGCAGTGCTAGAGCCCTTCCCCGGCCCGGGGGGTTTAGCACAGATACGCAGTATTTT. This chain connects TRBV20-1 to TRBJ2-3; 7 bases fit TRBD2. The CDR3 has 19 residues. Germline CDR1 and CDR2: DFQATT and SNEGSKA (reference sequence). J gave up 0 bases and V 1 base, and 16 bases lay outside the gene matches.

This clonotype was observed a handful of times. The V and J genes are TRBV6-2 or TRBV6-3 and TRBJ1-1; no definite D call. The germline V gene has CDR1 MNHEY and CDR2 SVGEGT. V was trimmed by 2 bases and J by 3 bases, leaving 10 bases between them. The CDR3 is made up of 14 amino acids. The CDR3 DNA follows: TGTGCCAGCAGTTACGATTCGGCAGACACTGAAGCTTTCTTT. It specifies CASSYDSADTEAFF.

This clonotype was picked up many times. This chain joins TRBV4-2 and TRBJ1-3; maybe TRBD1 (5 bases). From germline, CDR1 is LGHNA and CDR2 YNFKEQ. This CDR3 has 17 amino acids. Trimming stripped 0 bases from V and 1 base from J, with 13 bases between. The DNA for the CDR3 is TGTGCCAGCAGCCAAGATGCACGGGGCCGGTCTGGAAACACCATATATTTT. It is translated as CASSQDARGRSGNTIYF.

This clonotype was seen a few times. This CDR3 reads CASSPIGLRSEAFF. The CDR3 DNA reads as TGTGCCAGCTCACCGATAGGACTTCGGTCGGAAGCTTTCTTT. V and J are TRBV18 and TRBJ1-1; D call uncertain. The CDR3 spans 14 residues. Per the germline V gene, CDR1 is KGHSH and CDR2 is LQKENI. Trimming removed 3 bases from V and 8 bases from J, with 16 bases in between.

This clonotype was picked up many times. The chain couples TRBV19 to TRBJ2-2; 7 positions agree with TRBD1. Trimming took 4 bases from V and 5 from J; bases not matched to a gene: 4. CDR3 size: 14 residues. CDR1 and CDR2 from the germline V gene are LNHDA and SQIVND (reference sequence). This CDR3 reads CASSRETGTGELFF. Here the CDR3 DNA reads TGTGCCAGTAGTAGAGAGACAGGGACCGGGGAGCTGTTTTTT.

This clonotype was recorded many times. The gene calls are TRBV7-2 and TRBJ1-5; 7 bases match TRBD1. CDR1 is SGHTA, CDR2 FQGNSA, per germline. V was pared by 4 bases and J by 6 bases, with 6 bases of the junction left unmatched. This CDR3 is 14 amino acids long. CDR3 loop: CASSSSGGSQPQHF. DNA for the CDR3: TGTGCCAGCAGCTCCTCAGGGGGAAGTCAGCCCCAGCATTTT. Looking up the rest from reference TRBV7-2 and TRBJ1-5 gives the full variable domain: GAGVSQSPSNKVTEKGKDVELRCDPISGHTALYWYRQSLGQGLEFLIYFQGNSAPDKSGLPSDRFSAERTGGSVSTLTIQRTQQEDSAVYLCASSSSGGSQPQHFGDGTRLSIL.

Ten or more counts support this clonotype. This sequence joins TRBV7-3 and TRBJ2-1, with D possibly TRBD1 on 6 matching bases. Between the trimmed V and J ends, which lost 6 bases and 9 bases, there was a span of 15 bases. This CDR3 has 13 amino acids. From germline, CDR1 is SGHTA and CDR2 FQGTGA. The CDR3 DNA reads TGTGCCAGCAGTGATAAACAGGGTGGTGAGCAGTTCTTC. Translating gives CASSDKQGGEQFF.

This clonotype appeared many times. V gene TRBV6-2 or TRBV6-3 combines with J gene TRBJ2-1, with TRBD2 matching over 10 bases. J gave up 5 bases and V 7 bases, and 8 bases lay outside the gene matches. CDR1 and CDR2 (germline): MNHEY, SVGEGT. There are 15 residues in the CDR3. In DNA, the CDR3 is TGTGCCAGCACCCTGGGACTAGCGTGGGACAATGAGCAGTTCTTC. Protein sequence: CASTLGLAWDNEQFF.

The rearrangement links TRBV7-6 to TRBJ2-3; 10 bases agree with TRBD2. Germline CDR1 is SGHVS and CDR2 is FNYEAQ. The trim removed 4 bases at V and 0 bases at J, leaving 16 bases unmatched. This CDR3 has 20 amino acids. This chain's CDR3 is CASSSPQASGGDTSTDTQYF. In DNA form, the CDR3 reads TGTGCCAGCAGCTCACCTCAGGCTAGCGGGGGAGATACTAGCACAGATACGCAGTATTTT. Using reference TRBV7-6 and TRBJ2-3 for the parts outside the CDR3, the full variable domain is GAGVSQSPRYKVTKRGQDVALRCDPISGHVSLYWYRQALGQGPEFLTYFNYEAQQDKSGLPNDRFSAERPEGSISTLTIQRTEQRDSAMYRCASSSPQASGGDTSTDTQYFGPGTRLTVL.

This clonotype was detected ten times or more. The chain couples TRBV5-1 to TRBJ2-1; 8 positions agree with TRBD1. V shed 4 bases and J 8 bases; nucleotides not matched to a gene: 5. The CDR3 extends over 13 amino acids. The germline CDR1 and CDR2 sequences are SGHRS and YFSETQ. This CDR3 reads CASSQDRVYEQFF. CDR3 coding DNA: TGCGCCAGCAGCCAGGACAGGGTCTATGAGCAGTTCTTC.

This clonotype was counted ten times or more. The CDR3 coding sequence is TGTGCCAGCAGCCAAGCACAGGGGAGCTCCTATAATTCACCCCTCCACTTT. Its translation: CASSQAQGSSYNSPLHF. The chain joins TRBV27 to TRBJ1-6, with 7 bases lining up with TRBD1. The germline V gene has CDR1 MNHEY and CDR2 SMNVEV (reference sequence). V dropped 6 bases and J dropped 0; count of bases not matched to a gene: 8. The CDR3 loop spans 17 amino acids.

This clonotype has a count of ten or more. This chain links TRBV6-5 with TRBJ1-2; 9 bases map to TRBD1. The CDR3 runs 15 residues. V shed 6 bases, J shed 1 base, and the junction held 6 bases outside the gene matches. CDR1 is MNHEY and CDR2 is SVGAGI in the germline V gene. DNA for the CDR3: TGTGCCAGCAGGGGACAGGGTGGCATTAACTATGGCTACACCTTC. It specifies CASRGQGGINYGYTF.